Below are 26 T cell receptor beta chains sequenced from a single sample in a study of cytomegalovirus exposure and HLA in healthy donors. Vbeta (60) and Jbeta (13) primers were used in the PCR. Profiling relied on immunoSEQ multiplex PCR, and the TCRdb table lists in-frame clones only, not all of them. Altogether fewer than 120,000 clones are present, 75% to 80% being singletons, with the ten largest covering 1.3%. The sequenced material came from PBMCs. The receptors here all came from a woman in her thirties in good health and CMV-seronegative.

The chain joins TRBV5-1 to TRBJ2-1; 8 bases line up with TRBD2. This CDR3 has 13 amino acids. From germline, CDR1 is SGHRS and CDR2 YFSETQ. After removal of 5 bases from V and 8 bases from J, the junction contained 6 bases not matched to a gene. The chain's CDR3 is CASSSGVTDEQFF. The CDR3 DNA reads TGCGCCAGCAGTAGCGGGGTCACGGATGAGCAGTTCTTC.

This clone was recorded once. The same CDR3 arises from other DNA sequences in this sample as well. The rearrangement uses TRBV6-5 and TRBJ1-5, with 8 bases identical to TRBD1. CDR3 length: 13 residues. Trimming at V came to 6 bases and at J to 6 bases, leaving 4 bases not matched to a gene. In germline, CDR1 is MNHEY, CDR2 SVGAGI. DNA of the CDR3: TGTGCCAGCAGGCAGGGGGCTTCTCAGCCCCAGCATTTT. Protein: CASRQGASQPQHF.

The chain employs TRBV4-3 and TRBJ2-3, with TRBD2 matching over 7 bases. The CDR3 runs 17 residues. CDR1 is LGHNA, CDR2 YSLEER, per germline. With V trimmed by 0 bases and J by 0 bases, 6 bases remained unmatched. DNA for the CDR3: TGCGCCAGCAGCCAAGAGGGAGGGCGGGAGAGCACAGATACGCAGTATTTT. Protein product: CASSQEGGRESTDTQYF.

V and J are TRBV5-4 and TRBJ2-2; weak D call: TRBD2 (6 bases). Per the germline V gene, CDR1 is SGHNT and CDR2 is YYREEE (reference sequence). The V end lost 4 bases, the J end lost 1 base, and 17 bases lay between the germline ends. The CDR3 length is 17 residues. The CDR3 loop reads CASSPGGYRQNTGELFF. The DNA for the CDR3 is TGTGCCAGCAGCCCAGGAGGGTACAGGCAGAACACCGGGGAGCTGTTTTTT.

The rearrangement uses TRBV4-1 and TRBJ2-1; possibly TRBD1 for D (5 bases). The V gene's germline CDR1 is MGHRA and CDR2 YSYEKL. CDR3 length: 14 amino acids. V was cut by 1 base and J by 3 bases, with 7 bases left in between. The CDR3 nucleotides read TGCGCCAGCAGCCAAGGGGGCCACTACAATGAGCAGTTCTTC. It specifies CASSQGGHYNEQFF.

CDR3 in amino acids: CASSDGTGGPDTQYF. The DNA for the CDR3 is TGTGCCAGCAGTGACGGGACAGGGGGCCCAGATACGCAGTATTTT. This chain links TRBV6-4 with TRBJ2-3; TRBD1 matches 12 bases. Unmatched junction bases numbered 1, after V lost 2 bases and J lost 4 bases. The V gene's germline CDR1 is MRHNA and CDR2 SNTAGT. The CDR3 spans 15 residues.

The chain's CDR3 is CASSLILGQGSRKDYEQYF. For the CDR3, the DNA is TGTGCCAGCAGCCTCATCTTGGGACAGGGTTCTCGGAAGGACTACGAGCAGTACTTC. The chain couples TRBV7-2 to TRBJ2-7; TRBD1 matches 9 bases. From germline, CDR1 is SGHTA and CDR2 FQGNSA. V shed 5 bases, J shed 3 bases, and the junction held 20 bases outside the gene matches. This CDR3 has 19 amino acids.

This rearrangement joins TRBV28 to TRBJ2-1; 8 bases are a match to TRBD2. Unmatched junction bases numbered 8, after V lost 4 bases and J lost 6 bases. Per the germline V gene, CDR1 is MDHEN and CDR2 is SYDVKM. The CDR3 runs 15 residues. CDR3 coding DNA: TGTGCCAGCAGTTCCGGTCGGGAGGGATCCAATGAGCAGTTCTTC. Its translation is CASSSGREGSNEQFF.

The gene calls are TRBV5-1 and TRBJ2-7; a possible D gene is TRBD2 (6 bases). The CDR3 is 16 amino acids. CDR1 is SGHRS and CDR2 is YFSETQ in the germline V gene. V was trimmed by 0 bases and J by 0 bases, leaving 13 bases between them. CDR3 residues: CASSLAGRRGSYEQYF. The CDR3 bases are TGCGCCAGCAGCTTGGCCGGGCGGAGGGGCTCCTACGAGCAGTACTTC.

CDR3 nucleotides: TGCAGCGTCGGAACTAGCGGGAGATCTAATGAGCAGTTCTTC. It is translated as CSVGTSGRSNEQFF. The V and J genes are TRBV29-1 and TRBJ2-1; TRBD2 agrees at 11 bases. CDR3 length equals 14 residues. V lost 6 bases and J lost 7; bases outside the gene matches: 8. From germline, CDR1 is SQVTM and CDR2 ANQGSEA.

The V gene is TRBV19, the J gene TRBJ1-2; the D is unclear. The CDR3 totals 11 residues. CDR1 and CDR2 from the germline V gene are LNHDA and SQIVND (reference sequence). V was cut by 4 bases and J by 5 bases, with 5 bases left in between. CDR3 sequence (DNA): TGTGCCAGTAGTACGGGGTATGGCTACACCTTC. This translates into CASSTGYGYTF.

This chain's CDR3 is CASSPRLAGGSGELFF. CDR3 bases: TGTGCCAGCAGCCCCCGACTAGCGGGAGGGTCCGGGGAGCTGTTTTTT. The chain employs TRBV14 and TRBJ2-2, with 14 positions matching TRBD2. Germline CDR1 and CDR2: SGHDN and FVKESK. The V gene end was trimmed by 4 bases and the J gene end by 6 bases; junction bases not matched to a gene: 4. The length of the CDR3 is 16 residues.

The gene calls are TRBV6-5 and TRBJ2-2; 7 bases align to TRBD2. Looked up from germline, CDR1 is MNHEY and CDR2 is SVGAGI. V lost 6 bases, J lost 7 bases, and 8 bases stayed unmatched. This CDR3 region has 14 residues. The CDR3 spells CASRSWGGDGELFF. The CDR3 nucleotides read TGTGCCAGCAGATCCTGGGGAGGGGACGGGGAGCTGTTTTTT.

The chain carries TRBV7-9 and TRBJ2-7, with 8 nucleotides matching TRBD2. V lost 1 base and J lost 2; bases outside the gene matches: 7. CDR1 and CDR2 (germline): SEHNR, FQNEAQ (reference sequence). The CDR3 extends over 16 amino acids. As DNA, the CDR3 is TGTGCCAGCAGCTTAGTCTCAGCGGGAGTCACCTACGAGCAGTACTTC. Protein: CASSLVSAGVTYEQYF.

The chain recombines TRBV28 with TRBJ1-2, with TRBD1 identical over 8 bases. The CDR3 covers 14 residues. V shed 5 bases and J 2 bases; nucleotides not matched to a gene: 4. Germline loops: CDR1 MDHEN, CDR2 SYDVKM. CDR3 nucleotides: TGTGCCAGCAGTCCTCGGACAGGGAACTATGGCTACACCTTC. Its translation is CASSPRTGNYGYTF.

Only a few counts were recorded for this clone. Other DNA sequences of this sample code for an identical CDR3. The chain joins TRBV6-5 to TRBJ1-1, with D unclear. The CDR3 runs to 14 residues. Per germline, CDR1 MNHEY and CDR2 SVGAGI. The V and J ends lost 0 bases and 0 bases respectively, with 5 bases between them. The CDR3 DNA reads TGTGCCAGCAGTTACTCGAGAATGAACACTGAAGCTTTCTTT. This translates into CASSYSRMNTEAFF.

The gene calls are TRBV28 and TRBJ2-7; D is uncertain. Germline CDR1 is MDHEN and CDR2 is SYDVKM. V was cut by 2 bases and J by 4 bases, with 6 bases left in between. The CDR3 length is 12 residues. The CDR3 sequence is CASSLQEYEQYF. The DNA of the CDR3 is TGTGCCAGCAGTTTACAGGAATACGAGCAGTACTTC.

The rearrangement joins TRBV7-9 to TRBJ2-2, with 13 bases fitting TRBD2. V lost 7 bases, J lost 6 bases, and 5 bases stayed unmatched. Per germline, CDR1 SEHNR and CDR2 FQNEAQ (reference sequence). This CDR3 has 15 amino acids. Written as DNA, the CDR3 is TGTGCCAGCACCGGACTAGCGGGAGACGCCGGGGAGCTGTTTTTT. Translating it yields CASTGLAGDAGELFF. Variable domain in full (rest from reference TRBV7-9 and TRBJ2-2): DTGVSQNPRHKITKRGQNVTFRCDPISEHNRLYWYRQTLGQGPEFLTYFQNEAQLEKSRLLSDRFSAERPKGSFSTLEIQRTEQGDSAMYLCASTGLAGDAGELFFGEGSRLTVL.

The chain combines TRBV10-3 with TRBJ2-7; maybe TRBD1 (6 bases). V lost 3 bases and J lost 0, with 15 bases in between. Germline loops: CDR1 ENHRY, CDR2 SYGVKD. The length of the CDR3 is 16 residues. In DNA form, the CDR3 reads TGTGCCATCAGTGAAGGGACACTACGAACCTCCTACGAGCAGTACTTC. Translated, it gives CAISEGTLRTSYEQYF.

To note about this clone: Other DNA sequences in the sample encode the same CDR3. This chain uses TRBV6-5 with TRBJ2-1; D call uncertain. The CDR3 runs 11 residues. Trimming left V 2 bases short and J 8 bases short, with 4 bases between. Looked up from germline, CDR1 is MNHEY and CDR2 is SVGAGI. The CDR3 region has the DNA TGTGCCAGCAGTTACCTAGATGAGCAGTTCTTC. Amino acid sequence: CASSYLDEQFF.

This chain connects TRBV7-2 to TRBJ2-7, with 7 bases that match TRBD2. Germline CDR1 and CDR2: SGHTA and FQGNSA. With V trimmed by 6 bases and J by 4 bases, 12 bases remained unmatched. The CDR3 runs to 15 residues. CDR3 protein: CASSRTHSGPYEQYF. The CDR3 DNA sequence: TGTGCCAGCAGTCGGACCCATAGCGGGCCTTACGAGCAGTACTTC.

J is TRBJ1-1 and V is TRBV2, with D perhaps matching TRBD1 (5 bases). With 6 bases removed from V and 4 bases from J, the gap between germline ends came to 18 bases. The CDR3 contains 15 residues. CDR1 SNHLY and CDR2 FYNNEI come from the germline V gene. This chain's CDR3 is CASRVQYRQPTEAFF. CDR3 nucleotide sequence: TGTGCCAGCAGGGTACAATATCGACAGCCCACTGAAGCTTTCTTT.

The genes are TRBV7-2 and TRBJ2-2; 7 nucleotides match TRBD1. The CDR3 sequence is 17 residues long. CDR1 SGHTA and CDR2 FQGNSA come from the germline V gene. Unmatched junction bases numbered 8, after V lost 4 bases and J lost 0 bases. The CDR3 DNA reads as TGTGCCAGCAGCTCCTTCCCCGGGACAGCGAACACCGGGGAGCTGTTTTTT. Translation gives CASSSFPGTANTGELFF.

The gene calls are TRBV29-1 and TRBJ2-1, with D possibly TRBD2 on 6 matching bases. CDR3 length: 13 amino acids. V dropped 6 bases and J dropped 0 bases, with 9 bases sitting between them. Germline loops: CDR1 SQVTM, CDR2 ANQGSEA. CDR3 in DNA: TGCAGCGTGTCGACTAGCTCCTACAATGAGCAGTTCTTC. Translation gives CSVSTSSYNEQFF.

The chain uses TRBV5-4 and TRBJ2-7; TRBD1 matches at 10 bases. This CDR3 is 14 amino acids long. Per germline, CDR1 SGHNT and CDR2 YYREEE (reference sequence). Losses at the gene ends were 3 bases for V and 7 bases for J; bases not matched to a gene: 7. CDR3 bases: TGTGCCAGCAGCTACGGGACAGGGGCTTATGAGCAGTACTTC. It is translated as CASSYGTGAYEQYF.

This clone was seen a single time. This chain links TRBV28 with TRBJ2-7; 7 bases are shared with TRBD1. CDR1 and CDR2 (germline): MDHEN, SYDVKM. This CDR3 spans 13 amino acids. J gave up 1 base and V 7 bases, and 4 bases lay outside the gene matches. CDR3 DNA: TGTGCCAGCAAAAAGGGGGCGTCCTACGAGCAGTACTTC. Protein product: CASKKGASYEQYF.